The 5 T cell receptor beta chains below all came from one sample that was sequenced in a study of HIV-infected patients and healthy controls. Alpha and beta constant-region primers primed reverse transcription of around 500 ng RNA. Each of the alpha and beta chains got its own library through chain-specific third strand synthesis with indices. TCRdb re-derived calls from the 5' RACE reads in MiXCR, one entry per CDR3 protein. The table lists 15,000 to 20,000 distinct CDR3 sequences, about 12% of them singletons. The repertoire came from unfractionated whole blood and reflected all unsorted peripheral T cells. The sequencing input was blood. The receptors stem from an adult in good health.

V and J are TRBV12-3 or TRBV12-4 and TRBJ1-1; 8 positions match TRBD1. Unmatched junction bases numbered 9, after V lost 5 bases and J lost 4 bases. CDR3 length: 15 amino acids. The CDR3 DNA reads TGTGCCAGCAGTCAAACATGGACAGGGACCACTGAAGCTTTCTTT. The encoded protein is CASSQTWTGTTEAFF.

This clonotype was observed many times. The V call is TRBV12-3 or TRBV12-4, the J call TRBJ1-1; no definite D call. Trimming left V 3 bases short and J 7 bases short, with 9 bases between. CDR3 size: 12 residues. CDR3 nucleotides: TGTGCCAGCAGTTTGGCCGGACTTGAAGCTTTCTTT. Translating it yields CASSLAGLEAFF.

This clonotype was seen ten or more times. The CDR3: CSAIILPRVKNIQYF. The CDR3 nucleotides read TGCAGTGCTATTATTTTACCAAGGGTCAAAAACATTCAGTACTTC. The V and J genes are TRBV20-1 and TRBJ2-4, with D hard to call. V lost 4 bases to trimming and J lost 3 bases, with 16 bases between them. Germline assignment: CDR1 DFQATT and CDR2 SNEGSKA (reference sequence). The length of the CDR3 is 15 residues.

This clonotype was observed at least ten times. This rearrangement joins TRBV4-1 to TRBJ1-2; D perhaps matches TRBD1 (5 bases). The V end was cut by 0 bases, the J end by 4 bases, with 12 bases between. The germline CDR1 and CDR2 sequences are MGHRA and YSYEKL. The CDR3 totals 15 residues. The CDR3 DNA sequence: TGCGCCAGCAGCCAAGATGACCGACAGTTCTATGGCTACACCTTC. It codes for CASSQDDRQFYGYTF.

The CDR3 loop is CASSDSSIADTQYF. CDR3 nucleotide sequence: TGTGCCAGCAGTGACTCTAGCATAGCAGATACGCAGTATTTT. The chain uses TRBV6-4 and TRBJ2-3; D is undetermined. Between the trimmed V and J ends, which lost 0 bases and 4 bases, there was a span of 8 bases. The germline gives CDR1 MRHNA, CDR2 SNTAGT. The CDR3 spans 14 residues.